A single sample is the source of the 10 T cell receptor beta chains below, sequenced in a study of prognosis after radiotherapy for stage I lung cancer. From genomic DNA, TCR beta CDR3 was amplified by two-round multiplex PCR. First-round PCR amplification was performed with primers specific to each TRBV and TRBJ gene. TCRdb reprocessed the multiplex PCR reads via MiXCR and lists one record per CDR3 protein. The sample has tens of thousands of distinct CDR3 sequences, approximately 51% seen once. Specimen: PBMCs, collected before or after stereotactic body radiation therapy (not recorded which). These receptors were obtained from a donor of 50 years or more with non-small cell lung cancer.

This clonotype showed up many times. The chain employs TRBV4-2 and TRBJ2-3; D might be TRBD1 (5 bases). Germline values: CDR1 LGHNA, CDR2 YNFKEQ. CDR3 length: 17 amino acids. The V end was cut by 0 bases, the J end by 4 bases, with 17 bases between. CDR3 sequence reads: CASSQESGRAGPDTQYF. CDR3 DNA: TGTGCCAGCAGCCAAGAATCGGGCAGGGCAGGGCCAGATACGCAGTATTTT.

This clonotype was observed many times. The CDR3 region is CASSLSQDTQYF. In DNA, the CDR3 is TGTGCCAGCAGCTTGTCCCAGGATACGCAGTATTTT. The chain uses TRBV5-8 and TRBJ2-3; D gene ambiguous. Germline V gives CDR1 SGHTS, CDR2 YDEGEE. V gave up 1 base and J gave up 6 bases, with 6 bases separating them. The CDR3 covers 12 residues. The variable domain in full, completed from reference TRBV5-8 and TRBJ2-3, reads EAGVTQSPTHLIKTRGQQATLRCSPISGHTSVYWYQQALGLGLQFLLWYDEGEERNRGNFPPRFSGRQFPNYSSELNVNALELEDSALYLCASSLSQDTQYFGPGTRLTVL.

This clonotype was detected ten times or more. V is TRBV7-8 and J is TRBJ1-1; 10 positions match TRBD1. The germline V gene encodes CDR1 SGHVS and CDR2 FQNEAQ. This CDR3 region has 15 residues. The ends lost 4 bases at V and 5 bases at J; junction bases unmatched: 7. CDR3 nucleotide sequence: TGTGCCAGCAGCTCGGATGACAGGGGGCCGACTGAAGCTTTCTTT. Translated: CASSSDDRGPTEAFF.

This clonotype appeared many times. The chain joins TRBV14 to TRBJ2-5; D uncertain. The CDR3 totals 11 residues. Germline V lookup: CDR1 SGHDN, CDR2 FVKESK. Between the trimmed V and J ends, which lost 2 bases and 7 bases, there was a span of 5 bases. CDR3 nucleotides: TGTGCCAGCAGCCAACAAACGACCCAGTACTTC. Protein product: CASSQQTTQYF. Variable domain in full (rest from reference TRBV14 and TRBJ2-5): EAGVTQFPSHSVIEKGQTVTLRCDPISGHDNLYWYRRVMGKEIKFLLHFVKESKQDESGMPNNRFLAERTGGTYSTLKVQPAELEDSGVYFCASSQQTTQYFGPGTRLLVL.

Points on this clonotype: This may be a read error, as it is one base from a much larger clone. This CDR3 is CASIERGPLEAKNIQYF. CDR3 coding DNA: TGTGCCAGCATTGAACGGGGCCCCTTAGAGGCCAAAAACATTCAGTACTTC. The gene calls are TRBV2 and TRBJ2-4; D might be TRBD1 or TRBD2, each matching 5 bases. Germline assignment: CDR1 SNHLY and CDR2 FYNNEI. The CDR3 runs to 17 residues.

This clonotype was observed at least ten times. The genes are TRBV7-2 and TRBJ2-4; 7 positions match TRBD1. The ends lost 2 bases at V and 0 bases at J; junction bases unmatched: 4. In germline, CDR1 is SGHTA, CDR2 FQGNSA. CDR3 length: 16 amino acids. CDR3 residues: CASSLQAGGAKNIQYF. In nucleotides, the CDR3 is TGTGCCAGCAGCTTACAGGCAGGGGGAGCCAAAAACATTCAGTACTTC. Combining the CDR3 with reference TRBV7-2 and TRBJ2-4 gives the whole variable domain GAGVSQSPSNKVTEKGKDVELRCDPISGHTALYWYRQSLGQGLEFLIYFQGNSAPDKSGLPSDRFSAERTGGSVSTLTIQRTQQEDSAVYLCASSLQAGGAKNIQYFGAGTRLSVL.

Ten or more counts support this clonotype. Since a much larger clone is just one base distant, this may be a read error. V usage is TRBV7-2 and J usage is TRBJ2-2; 8 bases fit TRBD1. After removal of 0 bases from V and 3 bases from J, the junction contained 3 bases not matched to a gene. Germline CDR1 is SGHTA and CDR2 is FQGNSA. The CDR3 covers 16 residues. The CDR3 DNA sequence: TGTGCCAGCAGCTTAGCGCTGGGACAGGACACCGGGGAGCTGTTTTTT. Translated, it gives CASSLALGQDTGELFF.

This clonotype is classed as medium-sized (0.01 to 0.1%). The rearrangement links TRBV30 to TRBJ1-3, with D unclear. The CDR3 runs to 14 residues. Germline V gene data show CDR1 as GTSNPN and CDR2 as SVGIG (reference sequence). V lost 0 bases and J lost 4, with 10 bases in between. The CDR3 nucleotides read TGTGCCTGGAGTGTCATGGGTAGGGGAAACACCATATATTTT. This encodes CAWSVMGRGNTIYF.

This clonotype is medium-sized within its sample. The rearrangement uses TRBV11-2 and TRBJ2-1; 15 bases are shared with TRBD2. CDR1 SGHAT and CDR2 FQNNGV come from the germline V gene. The junction had 4 bases not matched to a gene; V was cut back by 5 bases and J by 8 bases. The CDR3 extends over 15 amino acids. CDR3 loop: CASSTGTSGRYEQFF. The CDR3 DNA is TGTGCCAGCAGCACAGGGACTAGCGGGAGGTATGAGCAGTTCTTC.

In this sample, this clonotype turned up many times. The chain joins TRBV20-1 to TRBJ2-7; a weak D match, TRBD2 (5 bases). CDR3 size: 15 residues. Trimming removed 5 bases at V and 3 bases at J, with 20 bases between. The germline CDR1 and CDR2 sequences are DFQATT and SNEGSKA (reference sequence). CDR3 protein: CSAARIPLGLYEQYF. CDR3 sequence (DNA): TGCAGTGCTGCCAGGATCCCCCTCGGACTCTACGAGCAGTACTTC.